The 24 T cell receptor beta chains presented below share a single source sample, sequenced in a study of blood T cell repertoires in COVID-19. The table came from immunoSEQ multiplex PCR; TCRdb's copy has only in-frame clones and leaves some out. The sample has 140,000 to 150,000 clones, roughly 79% seen once. Sequencing used peripheral blood. Receptor source: a human donor with acute or convalescent COVID-19. The donor label of this sample is uncertain.

The chain is built from TRBV10-3 and TRBJ2-5; D gene ambiguous. Germline lookup yields CDR1 ENHRY and CDR2 SYGVKD. V was shortened by 6 bases and J by 2 bases, with 10 bases between the two germline ends. This CDR3 has 13 residues. The CDR3 reads CAIRTEQQETQYF. The CDR3 nucleotides are TGTGCCATCAGGACGGAACAGCAAGAGACCCAGTACTTC.

In this sample, this clone turned up many times. This chain uses TRBV2 with TRBJ1-5; no firm D call. Trimming stripped 2 bases from V and 2 bases from J, with 13 bases between. The CDR3 runs to 16 residues. Germline V lookup: CDR1 SNHLY, CDR2 FYNNEI. CDR3 residues: CASSESEAMGNQPQHF. The CDR3 nucleotides are TGTGCCAGCAGTGAAAGCGAGGCCATGGGCAATCAGCCCCAGCATTTT. Looking up the rest from reference TRBV2 and TRBJ1-5 gives the full variable domain: EPEVTQTPSHQVTQMGQEVILRCVPISNHLYFYWYRQILGQKVEFLVSFYNNEISEKSEIFDDQFSVERPDGSNFTLKIRSTKLEDSAMYFCASSESEAMGNQPQHFGDGTRLSIL.

The chain has TRBV2 and TRBJ1-1, with 9 bases lining up with TRBD1. The CDR3 sequence is 15 residues long. Germline CDR1 SNHLY, CDR2 FYNNEI. The ends lost 6 bases at V and 3 bases at J; junction bases unmatched: 8. The DNA for the CDR3 is TGTGCCAGCAGAGAACAGGGGGCTATGGACACTGAAGCTTTCTTT. This gives the protein CASREQGAMDTEAFF.

This clone showed up just once. This chain joins TRBV5-1 and TRBJ1-2; 9 nucleotides agree with TRBD1. This CDR3 comprises 14 residues. Germline CDR1 reads SGHRS; CDR2 reads YFSETQ. The trim removed 6 bases at V and 5 bases at J, leaving 8 bases unmatched. In nucleotides, the CDR3 is TGCGCCAGCACTCCGGGACAGGGAGGGTATGGCTACACCTTC. Residues: CASTPGQGGYGYTF.

The J gene is TRBJ1-5, the V gene TRBV2; 7 bases line up with TRBD1. Germline values: CDR1 SNHLY, CDR2 FYNNEI. This CDR3 is built from 16 residues. The V gene end was trimmed by 7 bases and the J gene end by 4 bases; junction bases not matched to a gene: 13. CDR3: CASTREGANGNQPQHF. In DNA form, the CDR3 reads TGTGCCAGCACCCGAGAGGGGGCAAATGGGAATCAGCCCCAGCATTTT. Supplemented by reference TRBV2 and TRBJ1-5, the full variable domain reads EPEVTQTPSHQVTQMGQEVILRCVPISNHLYFYWYRQILGQKVEFLVSFYNNEISEKSEIFDDQFSVERPDGSNFTLKIRSTKLEDSAMYFCASTREGANGNQPQHFGDGTRLSIL.

The chain combines TRBV2 with TRBJ2-1; 9 bases line up with TRBD2. CDR1 is SNHLY, CDR2 FYNNEI, per germline. The V and J ends lost 6 bases and 2 bases, in that order; junction bases with no gene match: 11. The CDR3 extends over 17 amino acids. The CDR3 here is CASSVSGTSLAYNEQFF. The CDR3, as DNA: TGTGCCAGCAGCGTTTCCGGGACTAGCCTAGCCTACAATGAGCAGTTCTTC.

This chain's CDR3 is CASSIEGGYTGELFF. As DNA, the CDR3 is TGTGCCAGTAGTATAGAGGGAGGGTACACCGGGGAGCTGTTTTTT. The rearrangement joins TRBV19 to TRBJ2-2; 7 bases map to TRBD2. The CDR3 extends over 15 amino acids. J lost 3 bases, V lost 0 bases, and 1 base had no gene match. Germline CDR1 is LNHDA and CDR2 is SQIVND (reference sequence).

This chain connects TRBV6-5 to TRBJ2-7; 10 bases are a match to TRBD2. This CDR3 has 13 residues. V dropped 8 bases and J dropped 4; count of bases not matched to a gene: 5. Germline CDR1 MNHEY, CDR2 SVGAGI. The CDR3: CASGELAGYEQYV. DNA of the CDR3: TGTGCCAGCGGGGAACTAGCGGGATACGAGCAGTACGTC.

V and J are TRBV5-5 and TRBJ2-7, with TRBD2 as a possible D gene (5 bases). The CDR3 runs 14 residues. V lost 1 base, J lost 2 bases, and 10 bases lay in between. Looked up from germline, CDR1 is SGHKS and CDR2 is YYEKEE (reference sequence). As DNA, the CDR3 is TGTGCCAGCAGCTTGTCATGGGGAGCCTACGAGCAGTACGTC. This gives the protein CASSLSWGAYEQYV.

The rearrangement uses TRBV6-5 and TRBJ1-5, with a weak D call TRBD1 (5 bases). The CDR3 has 13 residues. Germline loops: CDR1 MNHEY, CDR2 SVGAGI. The ends were cut back, 6 bases at V and 5 bases at J, with 11 bases in the middle. This chain's CDR3 is CASSGQNYQPQHF. The CDR3 nucleotides read TGTGCCAGCAGCGGACAAAATTATCAGCCCCAGCATTTT.

This clone appeared a few times. The rearrangement links TRBV12-3 or TRBV12-4 to TRBJ2-2, with D maybe TRBD1 (6 bases). The CDR3 consists of 12 residues. Trimming pared 10 bases from V and 6 bases from J, leaving 12 bases between. The CDR3 DNA reads TGTGCCATCCTGACAGGCGCCGGGGAGCTGTTTTTT. Its protein product is CAILTGAGELFF.

The sample holds one count of this clone. V is TRBV27 and J is TRBJ2-7; 10 nucleotides line up with TRBD2. J lost 2 bases, V lost 6 bases, and 4 bases had no gene match. CDR1 is MNHEY, CDR2 SMNVEV, per germline (reference sequence). The CDR3 is 14 amino acids. CDR3 loop: CASSEGTSAYEQYF. The CDR3 bases are TGTGCCAGCAGCGAGGGGACTAGCGCCTACGAGCAGTACTTC.

This clone was observed a single time. The chain is built from TRBV3-1 (or the pseudogene TRBV3-2) and TRBJ2-1; perhaps TRBD1 as D (5 bases). The CDR3 sequence is 15 residues long. Trimming removed 2 bases at V and 5 bases at J, with 13 bases between. Per the germline V gene, CDR1 is LGHDT and CDR2 is YNNKEL (reference sequence). The CDR3 protein is CASSQRQLPNNEQFF. CDR3 sequence (DNA): TGTGCCAGCAGCCAAAGACAGCTACCGAACAATGAGCAGTTCTTC.

Only a few counts were recorded for this clone. V and J are TRBV10-1 and TRBJ1-2; D gene unclear. Trimming took off 2 bases at V and 0 bases at J, with 10 bases between the two ends. CDR3 size: 15 residues. The germline V gene encodes CDR1 WNHNN and CDR2 SYGVQD (reference sequence). In nucleotides, the CDR3 is TGCGCCAGCAGTGAGACCCGGGGAGCTAACTATGGCTACACCTTC. It specifies CASSETRGANYGYTF.

The V and J genes are TRBV5-1 and TRBJ1-6, with 7 positions matching TRBD1. V trimming: 4 bases; J trimming: 10 bases; junction bases outside the gene matches: 11. The CDR3 totals 15 residues. The V gene's germline CDR1 is SGHRS and CDR2 YFSETQ. The CDR3 protein is CASSGKTGIGSPLHF. CDR3 nucleotides: TGCGCCAGCAGCGGGAAGACAGGGATCGGGTCACCCCTCCACTTT.

This chain joins TRBV20-1 and TRBJ2-1; D perhaps matches TRBD2 (7 bases). CDR3 length: 11 residues. CDR1 is DFQATT, CDR2 SNEGSKA, per germline (reference sequence). With 6 bases removed from V and 10 bases from J, the gap between germline ends came to 13 bases. CDR3 DNA sequence: TGCAGTGCCCCTAGGGGGGGGGAGCAGTTCTTC. Its translation is CSAPRGGEQFF.

The CDR3 nucleotides read TGTGCTAGTGGTTCGACAGGCGCCAATCAGCCCCAGCATTTT. It codes for CASGSTGANQPQHF. J is TRBJ1-5 and V is TRBV12-5; D is possibly TRBD1 (6 bases). Trimming left V 4 bases short and J 3 bases short, with 10 bases between. The germline gives CDR1 LGHNT, CDR2 FRNRAP. The CDR3 runs to 14 residues.

The J gene is TRBJ1-1, the V gene TRBV5-1, with a weak D call TRBD1 (6 bases). The CDR3 length is 14 residues. From germline, CDR1 is SGHRS and CDR2 YFSETQ. V shed 3 bases and J shed 3 bases, with 12 bases lying between them. The CDR3, as DNA: TGCGCCAGCAGCTCACAGGGTTGGTACACTGAAGCTTTCTTT. Residues: CASSSQGWYTEAFF.

This clone has a handful of counts. This chain joins TRBV5-4 and TRBJ2-5; D perhaps matches TRBD2 (5 bases). Trimming stripped 1 base from V and 4 bases from J, with 8 bases between. Germline V gene data show CDR1 as SGHNT and CDR2 as YYREEE (reference sequence). The CDR3 runs to 13 residues. CDR3 DNA: TGTGCCAGCAGCTTGTCGGGGTCAGAGACCCAGTACTTC. Translation: CASSLSGSETQYF. Full variable domain (rest looked up from reference TRBV5-4 and TRBJ2-5): ETGVTQSPTHLIKTRGQQVTLRCSSQSGHNTVSWYQQALGQGPQFIFQYYREEENGRGNFPPRFSGLQFPNYSSELNVNALELDDSALYLCASSLSGSETQYFGPGTRLLVL.

V is TRBV24-1 and J is TRBJ2-1, with D maybe TRBD2 (6 bases). Trimming removed 3 bases from V and 6 bases from J, with 11 bases in between. The CDR3 is 14 amino acids. CDR1 and CDR2 (germline): KGHDR, SFDVKD. This CDR3 is CATSDPGTVNEQFF. CDR3 nucleotide sequence: TGTGCCACCAGTGATCCCGGGACTGTCAATGAGCAGTTCTTC.

This clone was seen at least ten times. The chain couples TRBV6-5 to TRBJ1-1; 8 nucleotides agree with TRBD1. Germline CDR1 reads MNHEY; CDR2 reads SVGAGI. The CDR3 length is 13 residues. V lost 6 bases, J lost 3 bases, and 3 bases stayed unmatched. Here the CDR3 DNA reads TGTGCCAGCAGGAGGACAGGGTACACTGAAGCTTTCTTT. Translating gives CASRRTGYTEAFF.

The rearrangement links TRBV15 to TRBJ1-1; 10 nucleotides line up with TRBD1. J gave up 3 bases and V 1 base, and 5 bases lay outside the gene matches. CDR1 is LNHNV and CDR2 is YYDKDF in the germline V gene (reference sequence). The CDR3 contains 16 residues. CDR3 coding DNA: TGTGCCACCAGCAGAGCCTTGGGGACAGGGGACACTGAAGCTTTCTTT. It is translated as CATSRALGTGDTEAFF.

This rearrangement joins TRBV5-1 to TRBJ1-1; the D gene is possibly TRBD1 (5 bases). The CDR3 runs 14 residues. Germline V gene data show CDR1 as SGHRS and CDR2 as YFSETQ. Trimming took 0 bases from V and 1 from J, leaving 7 bases between them. The CDR3 DNA follows: TGCGCCAGCAGCTTGGGACAGAAGAACACTGAAGCTTTCTTT. Protein sequence: CASSLGQKNTEAFF.

The gene calls are TRBV4-2 and TRBJ2-3; tentative D call: TRBD2 (6 bases). The germline gives CDR1 LGHNA, CDR2 YNFKEQ. This CDR3 has 17 amino acids. The germline V and J ends were trimmed by 1 base and 4 bases, with 18 bases remaining between them. CDR3 in DNA: TGTGCCAGCAGCCAAGGGGGAGGAGGATATTTTCCAGATACGCAGTATTTT. Translated, it gives CASSQGGGGYFPDTQYF.